Listed below are T cell receptor beta chains from one sample, sequenced in a study of OX40 agonist ivuxolimab in advanced cancers. The method was immunoSEQ multiplex PCR; TCRdb's version includes in-frame clones alone and lacks a portion of them. The data contain 50,000 to 70,000 clones, over 90% of them singletons. The material was CD4+ or CD8+ T cells sorted from blood, obtained in a trial of the OX40 agonist ivuxolimab. The origin of the receptors is an adult with an advanced solid tumor such as melanoma, head and neck, liver or kidney cancer. The CDR3 runs from the conserved cysteine through the conserved F or W. The order of the fields is V gene, D gene, clone size, J gene, CDR3 protein, CDR3 DNA. A D gene is named only where the DNA matches it firmly. Not all rows give a size; the values are once, few, many and, for expanded clones, a class.

v_call: TRBV6-5
d_call: .
clone_size: .
j_call: TRBJ2-7
cdr3_aa: CASSSTPYEQYF
cdr3_nt: TGTGCCAGCAGTTCGACCCCCTACGAGCAGTACTTC

v_call: TRBV4-1
d_call: .
clone_size: .
j_call: TRBJ2-7
cdr3_aa: CASSQVESSYEQYF
cdr3_nt: TGCGCCAGCAGCCAAGTCGAGAGCTCCTACGAGCAGTACTTC

v_call: TRBV6-5
d_call: TRBD1
clone_size: .
j_call: TRBJ1-1
cdr3_aa: CASTSDRGATEAFF
cdr3_nt: TGTGCCAGCACCTCCGACAGGGGAGCCACTGAAGCTTTCTTT

v_call: TRBV4-3
d_call: TRBD1
clone_size: .
j_call: TRBJ2-7
cdr3_aa: CASSQDNRGYEQYF
cdr3_nt: TGCGCCAGCAGCCAAGATAACAGGGGTTACGAGCAGTACTTC

v_call: TRBV4-1
d_call: .
clone_size: .
j_call: TRBJ1-1
cdr3_aa: CASSQAGGVSAEAFF
cdr3_nt: TGCGCCAGCAGCCAAGCGGGAGGGGTGAGCGCTGAAGCTTTCTTT

v_call: TRBV13
d_call: .
clone_size: .
j_call: TRBJ2-5
cdr3_aa: CASSPGQQETQYF
cdr3_nt: TGTGCCAGCAGCCCCGGACAGCAAGAGACCCAGTACTTC

v_call: TRBV21-1
d_call: .
clone_size: .
j_call: TRBJ2-4
cdr3_aa: CASSKGSEGLTKNIQYF
cdr3_nt: TGTGCCAGCAGCAAAGGGTCTGAGGGACTGACCAAAAACATTCAGTACTTC

v_call: TRBV11-2
d_call: TRBD2
clone_size: .
j_call: TRBJ2-1
cdr3_aa: CASSLRGTLAGGQYNEQFF
cdr3_nt: TGTGCCAGCAGCTTAAGGGGTACGTTAGCGGGAGGCCAATACAATGAGCAGTTCTTC

v_call: TRBV5-8
d_call: TRBD2
clone_size: .
j_call: TRBJ2-3
cdr3_aa: CASSLARAGVIDTQYF
cdr3_nt: TGTGCCAGCAGCTTGGCCAGGGCGGGAGTAATAGATACGCAGTATTTT

v_call: TRBV11-2
d_call: TRBD2
clone_size: .
j_call: TRBJ2-3
cdr3_aa: CASSLQSGGSPHTQYF
cdr3_nt: TGTGCCAGCAGCTTACAGTCTGGCGGGAGCCCCCATACGCAGTATTTT

v_call: TRBV29-1
d_call: TRBD2
clone_size: once
j_call: TRBJ2-2
cdr3_aa: CSAAPSGSITGELFF
cdr3_nt: TGCAGCGCTGCCCCCAGCGGGAGCATCACCGGGGAGCTGTTTTTT

v_call: TRBV11-2
d_call: .
clone_size: .
j_call: TRBJ1-2
cdr3_aa: CASSLNAGLQGNYGYTF
cdr3_nt: TGTGCCAGCAGCTTAAATGCGGGACTACAAGGCAACTATGGCTACACCTTC

v_call: TRBV2
d_call: TRBD1
clone_size: .
j_call: TRBJ2-7
cdr3_aa: CASKQGAYEQYF
cdr3_nt: TGTGCCAGCAAGCAGGGGGCCTACGAGCAGTACTTC

v_call: TRBV4-1
d_call: .
clone_size: .
j_call: TRBJ1-2
cdr3_aa: CASSQPGGGYTF
cdr3_nt: TGCGCCAGCAGCCAACCCGGGGGAGGCTACACCTTC

v_call: TRBV7-2
d_call: .
clone_size: .
j_call: TRBJ2-3
cdr3_aa: CASSAPGSDTQYF
cdr3_nt: TGTGCCAGCAGCGCCCCAGGGTCAGATACGCAGTATTTT

v_call: TRBV6-1
d_call: .
clone_size: .
j_call: TRBJ1-1
cdr3_aa: CASSESGGDTEAFF
cdr3_nt: TGTGCCAGCAGTGAATCCGGAGGGGACACTGAAGCTTTCTTT

v_call: TRBV5-6
d_call: .
clone_size: .
j_call: TRBJ2-4
cdr3_aa: CASSGQENIQYF
cdr3_nt: TGTGCCAGCAGCGGGCAGGAAAACATTCAGTACTTC

v_call: TRBV7-2
d_call: TRBD1
clone_size: .
j_call: TRBJ2-7
cdr3_aa: CASSVGTGGIYEQYF
cdr3_nt: TGTGCCAGCAGCGTCGGGACAGGGGGGATCTACGAGCAGTACTTC

v_call: TRBV19
d_call: .
clone_size: .
j_call: TRBJ2-4
cdr3_aa: CASCTGPKNIQYF
cdr3_nt: TGTGCCAGTTGCACGGGTCCCAAAAACATTCAGTACTTC

v_call: TRBV19
d_call: .
clone_size: .
j_call: TRBJ2-1
cdr3_aa: CASSIATGSYNEQFF
cdr3_nt: TGTGCCAGTAGTATCGCGACAGGCTCTTACAATGAGCAGTTCTTC

v_call: TRBV7-9
d_call: .
clone_size: .
j_call: TRBJ2-2
cdr3_aa: CASSPRDTGELFF
cdr3_nt: TGTGCCAGCAGCCCCCGGGACACCGGGGAGCTGTTTTTT

v_call: TRBV9
d_call: TRBD2
clone_size: .
j_call: TRBJ2-5
cdr3_aa: CASSVGGGLETQYF
cdr3_nt: TGTGCCAGCAGCGTAGGCGGGGGGCTTGAGACCCAGTACTTC

v_call: TRBV5-6
d_call: .
clone_size: .
j_call: TRBJ2-7
cdr3_aa: CASSPGFYEQYF
cdr3_nt: TGTGCCAGCAGCCCGGGATTCTACGAGCAGTACTTC

v_call: TRBV7-6
d_call: .
clone_size: .
j_call: TRBJ2-7
cdr3_aa: CASSLSGPGLEQYF
cdr3_nt: TGTGCCAGCAGCTTATCGGGGCCGGGACTCGAGCAGTACTTC

v_call: TRBV5-4
d_call: TRBD1
clone_size: once
j_call: TRBJ2-7
cdr3_aa: CASSTWTGAYEQYF
cdr3_nt: TGTGCCAGCAGCACCTGGACAGGGGCCTACGAGCAGTACTTC

v_call: TRBV11-3
d_call: .
clone_size: .
j_call: TRBJ2-5
cdr3_aa: CASSPSKEQGGETQYF
cdr3_nt: TGTGCCAGCAGCCCATCAAAAGAACAGGGCGGGGAGACCCAGTACTTC

v_call: TRBV5-6
d_call: TRBD1
clone_size: .
j_call: TRBJ1-6
cdr3_aa: CASSLRSGGSPLHF
cdr3_nt: TGTGCCAGCAGCCTCCGGTCAGGGGGCTCACCCCTCCACTTT

v_call: TRBV28
d_call: TRBD1
clone_size: .
j_call: TRBJ2-1
cdr3_aa: CASYPIRFAGGGKQFF
cdr3_nt: TGTGCCAGTTACCCAATAAGGTTTGCAGGGGGTGGGAAGCAGTTCTTC

v_call: TRBV5-4
d_call: .
clone_size: .
j_call: TRBJ2-3
cdr3_aa: CASSTGTSKTDTQYF
cdr3_nt: TGTGCCAGCAGCACAGGTACTAGCAAGACAGATACGCAGTATTTT

v_call: TRBV6-1
d_call: .
clone_size: once
j_call: TRBJ2-2
cdr3_aa: CASWRGQGTGELFF
cdr3_nt: TGTGCCAGCTGGAGGGGGCAGGGCACCGGGGAGCTGTTTTTT

v_call: TRBV27
d_call: TRBD2
clone_size: .
j_call: TRBJ2-2
cdr3_aa: CASSQFGRGTGELFF
cdr3_nt: TGTGCCAGCAGTCAATTCGGGAGGGGCACCGGGGAGCTGTTTTTT

v_call: TRBV27
d_call: .
clone_size: .
j_call: TRBJ1-5
cdr3_aa: CASSVRWRQAQKEPQHF
cdr3_nt: TGTGCCAGCTCCGTCCGTTGGCGGCAGGCCCAGAAAGAGCCCCAGCATTTT

v_call: TRBV7-9
d_call: TRBD2
clone_size: .
j_call: TRBJ2-2
cdr3_aa: CANPRTSNTGELFF
cdr3_nt: TGTGCCAACCCCCGGACTAGTAACACCGGGGAGCTGTTTTTT

v_call: TRBV28
d_call: .
clone_size: .
j_call: TRBJ1-1
cdr3_aa: CASSFGLRTEAFF
cdr3_nt: TGTGCCAGCAGTTTTGGCCTGAGGACTGAAGCTTTCTTT

v_call: TRBV28
d_call: TRBD2
clone_size: .
j_call: TRBJ2-5
cdr3_aa: CASSWRGETQYF
cdr3_nt: TGTGCCAGCAGTTGGCGGGGGGAGACCCAGTACTTC

v_call: TRBV28
d_call: TRBD1
clone_size: .
j_call: TRBJ1-1
cdr3_aa: CASSAPRQGWESTEAFF
cdr3_nt: TGTGCCAGCAGCGCCCCGAGACAGGGTTGGGAGAGCACTGAAGCTTTCTTT

v_call: TRBV7-2
d_call: TRBD1
clone_size: .
j_call: TRBJ2-7
cdr3_aa: CASSPTPGTDLYEQYF
cdr3_nt: TGTGCCAGCAGCCCAACACCCGGGACAGATCTCTACGAGCAGTACTTC

v_call: TRBV4-3
d_call: .
clone_size: .
j_call: TRBJ2-7
cdr3_aa: CASSQGPHSYEQYF
cdr3_nt: TGCGCCAGCAGCCAAGGTCCACACTCCTACGAGCAGTACTTC

v_call: TRBV28
d_call: .
clone_size: .
j_call: TRBJ2-7
cdr3_aa: CASSPGGTYEQYF
cdr3_nt: TGTGCCAGCAGTCCCGGCGGCACCTACGAGCAGTACTTC

v_call: TRBV30
d_call: .
clone_size: once
j_call: TRBJ2-7
cdr3_aa: CAWSEGEGQYF
cdr3_nt: TGTGCCTGGAGTGAAGGGGAAGGGCAGTACTTC

v_call: TRBV19
d_call: .
clone_size: .
j_call: TRBJ2-1
cdr3_aa: CASSIGAVNEQFF
cdr3_nt: TGTGCCAGTAGTATAGGGGCAGTAAATGAGCAGTTCTTC

v_call: TRBV19
d_call: TRBD2
clone_size: .
j_call: TRBJ2-7
cdr3_aa: CASTEREVPYEQYF
cdr3_nt: TGTGCCAGTACCGAGCGGGAGGTCCCTTACGAGCAGTACTTC

v_call: TRBV25-1
d_call: .
clone_size: .
j_call: TRBJ2-1
cdr3_aa: CASSRGYNEQFF
cdr3_nt: TGTGCCAGCAGTAGAGGGTACAATGAGCAGTTCTTC

v_call: TRBV11-2
d_call: .
clone_size: .
j_call: TRBJ2-5
cdr3_aa: CASSLVHRRQETQYF
cdr3_nt: TGTGCCAGCAGCTTAGTACATCGAAGACAAGAGACCCAGTACTTC

v_call: TRBV9
d_call: .
clone_size: .
j_call: TRBJ2-3
cdr3_aa: CASSVEGHLSTDTQYF
cdr3_nt: TGTGCCAGCAGCGTAGAAGGGCACCTTAGCACAGATACGCAGTATTTT

v_call: TRBV19
d_call: .
clone_size: .
j_call: TRBJ2-1
cdr3_aa: CASSILSGATFSYNEQFF
cdr3_nt: TGTGCCAGTAGTATTCTTTCCGGCGCAACGTTTTCCTACAATGAGCAGTTCTTC

v_call: TRBV11-2
d_call: .
clone_size: .
j_call: TRBJ2-5
cdr3_aa: CASSSRHSETQYF
cdr3_nt: TGTGCCAGCAGCTCCCGTCATAGCGAGACCCAGTACTTC

v_call: TRBV16
d_call: .
clone_size: .
j_call: TRBJ1-2
cdr3_aa: CASRHNRDVSYGYTF
cdr3_nt: TGTGCCAGCAGACATAACCGGGACGTAAGCTATGGCTACACCTTC

v_call: TRBV5-8
d_call: .
clone_size: once
j_call: TRBJ2-2
cdr3_aa: CASSNTAGWSTGELFF
cdr3_nt: TGTGCCAGCAGTAATACGGCGGGATGGTCCACCGGGGAGCTGTTTTTT